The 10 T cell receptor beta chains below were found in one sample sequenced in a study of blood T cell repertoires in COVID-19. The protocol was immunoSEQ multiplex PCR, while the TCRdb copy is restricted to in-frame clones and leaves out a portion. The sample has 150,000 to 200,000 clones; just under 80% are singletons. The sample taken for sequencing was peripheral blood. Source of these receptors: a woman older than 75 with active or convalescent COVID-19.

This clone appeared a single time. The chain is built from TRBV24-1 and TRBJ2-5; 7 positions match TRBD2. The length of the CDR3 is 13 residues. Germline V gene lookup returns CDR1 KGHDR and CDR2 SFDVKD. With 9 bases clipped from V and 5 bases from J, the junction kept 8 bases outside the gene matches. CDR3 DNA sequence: TGTGCCACCCAGACCGCGGGGGAGGAGACCCAGTACTTC. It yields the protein CATQTAGEETQYF.

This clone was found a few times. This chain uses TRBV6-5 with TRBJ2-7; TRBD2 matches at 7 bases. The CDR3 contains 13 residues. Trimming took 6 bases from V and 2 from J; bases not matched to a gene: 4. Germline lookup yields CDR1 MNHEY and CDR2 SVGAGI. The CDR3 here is CASSRLAPYEQYF. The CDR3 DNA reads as TGTGCCAGCAGCCGACTAGCACCCTACGAGCAGTACTTC.

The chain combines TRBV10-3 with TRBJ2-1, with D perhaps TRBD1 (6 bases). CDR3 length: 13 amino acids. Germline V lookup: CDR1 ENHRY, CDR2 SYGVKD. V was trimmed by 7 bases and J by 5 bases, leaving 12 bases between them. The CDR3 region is CAIKGDTNNEQFF. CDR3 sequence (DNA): TGTGCCATCAAAGGGGACACCAACAATGAGCAGTTCTTC.

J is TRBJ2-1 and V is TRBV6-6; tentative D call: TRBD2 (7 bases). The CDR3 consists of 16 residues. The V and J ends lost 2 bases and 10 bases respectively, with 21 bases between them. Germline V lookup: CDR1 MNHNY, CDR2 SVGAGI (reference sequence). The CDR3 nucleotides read TGTGCCAGCAGTTACATTCCCGGGGGGCTGGAATGGGAGCAGTTCTTC. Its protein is CASSYIPGGLEWEQFF.

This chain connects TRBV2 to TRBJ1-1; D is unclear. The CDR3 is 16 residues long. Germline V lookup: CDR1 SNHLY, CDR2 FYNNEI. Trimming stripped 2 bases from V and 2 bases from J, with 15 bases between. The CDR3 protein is CASSERSRETNTEAFF. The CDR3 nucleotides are TGTGCCAGCAGTGAACGAAGTCGGGAGACAAACACTGAAGCTTTCTTT.

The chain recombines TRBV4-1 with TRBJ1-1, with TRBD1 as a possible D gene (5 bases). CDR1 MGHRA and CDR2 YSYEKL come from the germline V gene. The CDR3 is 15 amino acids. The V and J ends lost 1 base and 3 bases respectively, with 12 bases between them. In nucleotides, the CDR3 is TGCGCCAGCAGCCAAGGGCGCCTAGGGGACACTGAAGCTTTCTTT. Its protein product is CASSQGRLGDTEAFF.

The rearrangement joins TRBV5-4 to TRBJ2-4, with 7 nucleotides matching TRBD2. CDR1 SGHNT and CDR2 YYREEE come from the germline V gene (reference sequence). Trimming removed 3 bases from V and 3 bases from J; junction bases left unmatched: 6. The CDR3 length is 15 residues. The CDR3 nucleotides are TGTGCCAGCAGCTCCCCCGGGGGGAACAAAAACATTCAGTACTTC. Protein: CASSSPGGNKNIQYF. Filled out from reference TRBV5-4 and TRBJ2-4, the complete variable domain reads ETGVTQSPTHLIKTRGQQVTLRCSSQSGHNTVSWYQQALGQGPQFIFQYYREEENGRGNFPPRFSGLQFPNYSSELNVNALELDDSALYLCASSSPGGNKNIQYFGAGTRLSVL.

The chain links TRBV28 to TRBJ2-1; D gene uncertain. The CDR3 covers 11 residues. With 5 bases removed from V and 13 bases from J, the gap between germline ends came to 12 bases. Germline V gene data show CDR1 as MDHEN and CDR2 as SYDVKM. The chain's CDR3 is CASSIRSHQFF. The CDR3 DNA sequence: TGTGCCAGCAGTATCCGGTCCCACCAGTTCTTC.

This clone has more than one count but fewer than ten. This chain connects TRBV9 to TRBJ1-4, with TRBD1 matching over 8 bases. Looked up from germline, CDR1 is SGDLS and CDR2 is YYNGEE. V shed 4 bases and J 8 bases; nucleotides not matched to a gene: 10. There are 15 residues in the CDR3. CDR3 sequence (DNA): TGTGCCAGCAGCCCGTGGACAGGGCCGAGGGAAAAACTGTTTTTT. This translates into CASSPWTGPREKLFF.

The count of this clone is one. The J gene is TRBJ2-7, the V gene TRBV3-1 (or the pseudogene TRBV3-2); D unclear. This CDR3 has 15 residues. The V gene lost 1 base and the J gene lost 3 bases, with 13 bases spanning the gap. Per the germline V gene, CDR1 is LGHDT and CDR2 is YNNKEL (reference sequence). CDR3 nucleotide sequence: TGTGCCAGCAGCCAAGCCGTCAGTCTTAACTACGAGCAGTACTTC. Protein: CASSQAVSLNYEQYF.